This entry lists 20 T cell receptor beta chains sequenced from one sample in a study of CD8+ T cells in alopecia areata. Specified treatment: oral pan-JAK inhibitor, 5-10 mg twice daily. The authors extracted RNA and reverse transcribed it into cDNA as the sequencing template. Measured with immunoSEQ multiplex PCR; TCRdb has only the in-frame clones, and not every one. The sample yields approximately 210,000 clones, over 40% seen once. Sample: CD4+ T cells sorted from blood, taken around week 36, from a patient treated with tofacitinib. All receptors come from a human donor with alopecia areata.

The chain is built from TRBV30 and TRBJ2-3; 9 bases map to TRBD1. The CDR3 spans 15 residues. In germline, CDR1 is GTSNPN, CDR2 SVGIG (reference sequence). V gave up 2 bases and J gave up 6 bases; unmatched junction bases: 9. The chain's CDR3 is CAWSRGGQGIDTQYF. For the CDR3, the DNA is TGTGCCTGGAGTCGCGGTGGACAGGGGATCGATACGCAGTATTTT.

The gene calls are TRBV2 and TRBJ1-5, with 10 bases that match TRBD1. The CDR3 contains 14 residues. Germline loops: CDR1 SNHLY, CDR2 FYNNEI. Trimming cost V 8 bases and J 5 bases; bases outside gene matches: 6. The CDR3 here is CASGPGQGYQPQHF. For the CDR3, the DNA is TGTGCCAGCGGCCCGGGACAGGGGTATCAGCCCCAGCATTTT.

This chain links TRBV4-1 with TRBJ2-7, with 12 bases lining up with TRBD2. The trim removed 3 bases at V and 5 bases at J, leaving 5 bases unmatched. This CDR3 is 15 amino acids long. Germline loops: CDR1 MGHRA, CDR2 YSYEKL. CDR3 sequence reads: CASSHMGLAGDEQYF. DNA of the CDR3: TGCGCCAGCAGCCACATGGGACTAGCGGGCGACGAGCAGTACTTC.

The J gene is TRBJ1-1, the V gene TRBV6-5; TRBD1 is a possible D gene (5 bases). CDR1 is MNHEY and CDR2 is SVGAGI in the germline V gene. The CDR3 has 12 amino acids. Trimming pared 8 bases from V and 7 bases from J, leaving 14 bases between. The CDR3 loop reads CASGGLYGEAFF. The CDR3 coding sequence is TGTGCCAGCGGGGGACTCTACGGTGAAGCTTTCTTT.

V and J are TRBV7-2 and TRBJ2-5; 8 bases map to TRBD2. The germline V gene encodes CDR1 SGHTA and CDR2 FQGNSA. V lost 3 bases, J lost 5 bases, and 11 bases stayed unmatched. The CDR3 is 16 residues long. CDR3 nucleotides: TGTGCCAGCAGCTTCGACCTAAGCGGGAGAGGGGAGACCCAGTACTTC. It is translated as CASSFDLSGRGETQYF.

The rearrangement links TRBV9 to TRBJ2-3, with D uncertain. Germline loops: CDR1 SGDLS, CDR2 YYNGEE. This CDR3 has 16 amino acids. The ends were cut back, 0 bases at V and 4 bases at J, with 15 bases in the middle. CDR3 amino acids: CASSVVGSPSADTQYF. In DNA, the CDR3 is TGTGCCAGCAGCGTAGTCGGGTCCCCTTCCGCAGATACGCAGTATTTT.

DNA of the CDR3: TGTGCCTGGAGCAGCTCCGGGACACACTATGGCTACACCTTC. Translated, it gives CAWSSSGTHYGYTF. The chain links TRBV30 to TRBJ1-2; a possible D gene is TRBD1 (6 bases). Trimming took 3 bases from V and 3 from J, leaving 14 bases between them. CDR1 and CDR2 (germline): GTSNPN, SVGIG (reference sequence). The CDR3 sequence is 14 residues long.

The rearrangement uses TRBV18 and TRBJ1-5; D remains ambiguous. The germline gives CDR1 KGHSH, CDR2 LQKENI. V was trimmed by 2 bases and J by 4 bases, leaving 6 bases between them. This CDR3 has 13 residues. CDR3 sequence: CASSPTNNQPQHF. In DNA form, the CDR3 reads TGTGCCAGCTCACCAACAAATAATCAGCCCCAGCATTTT.

The chain employs TRBV30 and TRBJ2-4; TRBD1 matches at 8 bases. J was trimmed by 6 bases and V by 0 bases; bases with no gene match: 4. Germline V gene lookup returns CDR1 GTSNPN and CDR2 SVGIG (reference sequence). This CDR3 is 14 amino acids long. The CDR3 DNA sequence: TGTGCCTGGAGTGTGGGAACAGGGGGAAACATTCAGTACTTC. It specifies CAWSVGTGGNIQYF.

This chain joins TRBV9 and TRBJ1-2; 8 bases agree with TRBD1. After removal of 2 bases from V and 8 bases from J, the junction contained 8 bases not matched to a gene. Per germline, CDR1 SGDLS and CDR2 YYNGEE. This CDR3 is 14 amino acids long. CDR3 in amino acids: CASSVGGQAAGYTF. The CDR3 DNA is TGTGCCAGCAGCGTTGGGGGACAGGCGGCGGGCTACACCTTC. The full variable domain, in which reference TRBV9 and TRBJ1-2 provide the parts outside the CDR3, is DSGVTQTPKHLITATGQRVTLRCSPRSGDLSVYWYQQSLDQGLQFLIQYYNGEERAKGNILERFSAQQFPDLHSELNLSSLELGDSALYFCASSVGGQAAGYTFGSGTRLTVV.

This clone was seen more than once but under ten times. This chain joins TRBV10-3 and TRBJ1-1, with TRBD1 identical over 9 bases. V shed 0 bases, J shed 1 base, and the junction held 3 bases outside the gene matches. There are 16 residues in the CDR3. Germline CDR1 is ENHRY and CDR2 is SYGVKD. In DNA, the CDR3 is TGTGCCATCAGTGAGTCGAGGACAGGGGCGAACACTGAAGCTTTCTTT. Amino acids: CAISESRTGANTEAFF.

This clone was seen a handful of times. The chain has TRBV28 and TRBJ2-3; possibly TRBD1 or TRBD2 for D (5 bases each). V lost 10 bases and J lost 2, with 13 bases in between. The CDR3 is made up of 13 amino acids. Germline V gene sequence: CDR1 MDHEN, CDR2 SYDVKM. In DNA form, the CDR3 reads TGTGCCACCGGGGCCACCCCCACAGATACGCAGTATTTT. Its translation: CATGATPTDTQYF.

This clone was counted between two and nine times. CDR3 coding DNA: TGTGCCAGCAGCGTAACTACAGACTCCACCGGGGAGCTGTTTTTT. Its translation: CASSVTTDSTGELFF. The chain combines TRBV9 with TRBJ2-2; D gene unclear. V gave up 1 base and J gave up 4 bases, with 11 bases separating them. Germline V lookup: CDR1 SGDLS, CDR2 YYNGEE. CDR3 size: 15 residues.

A remark on this clone: The same CDR3 is also encoded by other DNA sequences in this sample. V is TRBV11-2 and J is TRBJ2-7; D possibly uses TRBD1 or TRBD2 (5 bases each). The V and J ends lost 1 base and 0 bases respectively, with 13 bases between them. The CDR3 contains 16 residues. Germline V gene lookup returns CDR1 SGHAT and CDR2 FQNNGV. CDR3 nucleotide sequence: TGTGCCAGCAGCTTAGGAGGGGCGAGGAGCTCCTACGAGCAGTACTTC. Protein: CASSLGGARSSYEQYF. Using reference TRBV11-2 and TRBJ2-7 for the parts outside the CDR3, the full variable domain is EAGVAQSPRYKIIEKRQSVAFWCNPISGHATLYWYQQILGQGPKLLIQFQNNGVVDDSQLPKDRFSAERLKGVDSTLKIQPAKLEDSAVYLCASSLGGARSSYEQYFGPGTRLTVT.

The chain uses TRBV25-1 and TRBJ2-5, with 11 positions matching TRBD2. From germline, CDR1 is MGHDK and CDR2 SYGVNS. V shed 7 bases and J 1 base; nucleotides not matched to a gene: 11. The CDR3 is 17 residues long. The DNA for the CDR3 is TGTGCCAGCATTAACAGGCTAGCGGGAGGCCCCCAAGAGACCCAGTACTTC. Its protein product is CASINRLAGGPQETQYF.

V usage is TRBV4-3 and J usage is TRBJ1-2; TRBD1 is a possible D gene (6 bases). The CDR3 is 15 residues long. Germline CDR1 is LGHNA and CDR2 is YSLEER. V lost 0 bases and J 8 bases, leaving 16 bases between the germline ends. The DNA of the CDR3 is TGCGCCAGCAGCCAAGAGTCGGGGGCCAATCGCGGCTACACCTTC. This sequence encodes CASSQESGANRGYTF.

The table lists this clone with a count of one. J is TRBJ2-7 and V is TRBV30, with D tentatively TRBD2 (5 bases). The CDR3 has 13 amino acids. The germline gives CDR1 GTSNPN, CDR2 SVGIG (reference sequence). The ends were cut back, 0 bases at V and 4 bases at J, with 10 bases in the middle. DNA for the CDR3: TGTGCCTGGAGTGTAATAGGAGGTTACGAGCAGTACTTC. It specifies CAWSVIGGYEQYF.

The CDR3 region is CASSSERGGSSGELFF. DNA for the CDR3: TGTGCCAGCAGTTCGGAACGGGGTGGTAGCAGCGGGGAGCTGTTTTTT. V gene TRBV27 combines with J gene TRBJ2-2, with a tentative D call TRBD2 (5 bases). CDR1 MNHEY and CDR2 SMNVEV come from the germline V gene (reference sequence). The CDR3 loop spans 16 amino acids. V lost 4 bases and J lost 7, with 19 bases in between.

This clone was seen once. Other DNA sequences in this specimen translate into the identical CDR3. The chain has TRBV30 and TRBJ1-5; D call uncertain. This CDR3 contains 13 residues. Germline V gene lookup returns CDR1 GTSNPN and CDR2 SVGIG (reference sequence). With 2 bases removed from V and 0 bases from J, the gap between germline ends came to 5 bases. DNA for the CDR3: TGTGCCTGGAGTCCCGATAGCAATCAGCCCCAGCATTTT. It is translated as CAWSPDSNQPQHF.

The CDR3 is CASSQSGGAHTGELFF. In DNA form, the CDR3 reads TGCGCCAGCAGTCAATCAGGGGGCGCGCACACCGGGGAGCTGTTTTTT. This rearrangement joins TRBV23-1 to TRBJ2-2; 7 nucleotides agree with TRBD1. TRBV23-1 is given ORF status, its function remaining uncertain. The CDR3 has 16 amino acids. The junction had 4 bases not matched to a gene; V was cut back by 0 bases and J by 3 bases.